The rows below give T cell receptor beta chains drawn from one sample of a study of OX40 agonist ivuxolimab in advanced cancers. The repertoire was sequenced with immunoSEQ multiplex PCR; TCRdb's copy has only in-frame clones and lacks some. The sample holds roughly 53,000 clones; approximately 88% are singletons and the top ten take roughly an eighth. The material sequenced was CD4+ or CD8+ T cells sorted from blood, taken in a trial of the OX40 agonist ivuxolimab. These receptors were taken from an adult with an advanced solid tumor such as melanoma, head and neck, liver or kidney cancer. Each CDR3 is given with its conserved first and last residue. The D gene is left open where the match is weak. Part of the rows lack a size; the others show once, few, many or a class for expanded clones.

CDR3 DNA: TGTGCCAGCAGTGAAGCCGGGTACGGGCAGACCCATGGCTACACCTTC; CDR3 protein: CASSEAGYGQTHGYTF; clone size: few; V gene: TRBV6-1; D gene: NA; J gene: TRBJ1-2
CDR3 DNA: TGTGCCAGTAGTCCAAGGCCCGGCGGACTCACCGGGGAGCTGTTTTTT; CDR3 protein: CASSPRPGGLTGELFF; clone size: NA; V gene: TRBV19; D gene: NA; J gene: TRBJ2-2
CDR3 DNA: TGTGCCAGCAGCTTGACAGACTCCTCCAATGAGCAGTTCTTC; CDR3 protein: CASSLTDSSNEQFF; clone size: few; V gene: TRBV5-4; D gene: NA; J gene: TRBJ2-1
CDR3 DNA: TGTGCCAGCAGCTTAACGTCAGACAGGGGAGAGACCCAGTACTTC; CDR3 protein: CASSLTSDRGETQYF; clone size: NA; V gene: TRBV7-3; D gene: TRBD1; J gene: TRBJ2-5
CDR3 DNA: TGTGCCAGCAGTTTAGGGCGCCGGATGAACACTGAAGCTTTCTTT; CDR3 protein: CASSLGRRMNTEAFF; clone size: NA; V gene: TRBV28; D gene: NA; J gene: TRBJ1-1
CDR3 DNA: TGTGCCAGCAGCTGGACTCCAGCCTACGAGCAGTACTTC; CDR3 protein: CASSWTPAYEQYF; clone size: once; V gene: TRBV5-5; D gene: NA; J gene: TRBJ2-7
CDR3 DNA: TGCGCCAGCAGCTTGGTGGGACCGCCGAACACTGAAGCTTTCTTT; CDR3 protein: CASSLVGPPNTEAFF; clone size: NA; V gene: TRBV5-1; D gene: NA; J gene: TRBJ1-1
CDR3 DNA: TGTGCCAGTAACAGGGGTGGGACAGGGGAGTACTACACCTTC; CDR3 protein: CASNRGGTGEYYTF; clone size: once; V gene: TRBV19; D gene: TRBD1; J gene: TRBJ1-2
CDR3 DNA: TGTGCCTCGACAGGTTTTAATTCACCCCTCCACTTT; CDR3 protein: CASTGFNSPLHF; clone size: NA; V gene: TRBV30; D gene: NA; J gene: TRBJ1-6
CDR3 DNA: TGTGCCAGCAGTGAGACTAGCGGGTTGAACAATGAGCAGTTCTTC; CDR3 protein: CASSETSGLNNEQFF; clone size: NA; V gene: TRBV6-1; D gene: TRBD2; J gene: TRBJ2-1